The source of this TCR beta chain is a study of OX40 agonist ivuxolimab in advanced cancers. Overall study context: Ivuxolimab, an agonistic anti-OX40 (CD134) antibody, was given to patients. Three patients had partial responses: one hepatocellular carcinoma, two cutaneous melanoma.

Study-wide results and limits: Blood T cells, both CD4+ and CD8+, expanded clonally by week 6 at 0.1 to 3.0 mg/kg.

Clones were read by immunoSEQ multiplex PCR, and TCRdb kept only the in-frame ones, dropping some. The sample records around 45,000 clones, roughly 89% being singletons. For this clone: Its specificity is unknown.

Sequencing used CD4+ or CD8+ T cells sorted from blood, obtained in a trial of the OX40 agonist ivuxolimab. The receptor's source is an adult with an advanced solid tumor such as melanoma, head and neck, liver or kidney cancer.

DNA of the CDR3: TGTGCCAGCAGCTTAGGGCAGGGGGCTGAGAGCACTGAAGCTTTCTTT. As protein: CASSLGQGAESTEAFF. The V gene is TRBV7-9, the J gene TRBJ1-1; 8 positions agree with TRBD1. This CDR3 comprises 16 residues. Germline V gives CDR1 SEHNR, CDR2 FQNEAQ (reference sequence). J lost 4 bases, V lost 1 base, and 8 bases had no gene match.